One and the same sample provided the 31 T cell receptor beta chains below, sequenced in a study of blood T cells in healthy people across ages. Then a second PCR, running about 6 to 12 cycles, was carried out with a sample-barcoded 5' primer and a J-beta primer mix. TCRdb re-analysed the 5' RACE reads in MiXCR, keeping a single row per CDR3 protein. In the table there are roughly 1.9 million distinct CDR3 sequences, about 39% of which are singletons. What was sequenced was blood. These receptors were taken from a human donor in good health.

The chain couples TRBV5-1 to TRBJ2-2; 9 nucleotides match TRBD2. CDR1 and CDR2 (germline): SGHRS, YFSETQ. This CDR3 comprises 16 residues. Trimming at V came to 0 bases and at J to 5 bases, leaving 5 bases not matched to a gene. The CDR3 region has the DNA TGCGCCAGCAGCTTGGACGGCGGGGGGGCGACCGGGGAGCTGTTTTTT. Protein product: CASSLDGGGATGELFF.

This clonotype has just a few counts. The gene calls are TRBV7-2 and TRBJ1-5, with 10 bases that match TRBD1. Looked up from germline, CDR1 is SGHTA and CDR2 is FQGNSA. This CDR3 has 15 residues. V lost 3 bases to trimming and J lost 5 bases; unmatched junction nucleotides: 4. The CDR3 sequence is CASSFRDRGDQPQHF. The CDR3 coding sequence is TGTGCCAGCAGCTTCCGGGACAGGGGCGATCAGCCCCAGCATTTT.

In this sample, this clonotype turned up a few times. The J gene is TRBJ2-7, the V gene TRBV5-4, with 12 nucleotides matching TRBD2. The CDR3 extends over 18 amino acids. V lost 0 bases to trimming and J lost 0 bases; unmatched junction nucleotides: 7. Per germline, CDR1 SGHNT and CDR2 YYREEE (reference sequence). DNA of the CDR3: TGTGCCAGCAGCTTGGAGAGGTGGACTAGCGGGGACTCCTACGAGCAGTACTTC. Its translation: CASSLERWTSGDSYEQYF.

The chain links TRBV6-2 or TRBV6-3 to TRBJ2-1, with D unresolved. V was trimmed by 2 bases and J by 7 bases, leaving 18 bases between them. Germline V gives CDR1 MNHEY, CDR2 SVGEGT. CDR3 length: 16 residues. The CDR3 region is CASSYPWRQRTNEQFF. CDR3 in DNA: TGTGCCAGCAGTTACCCTTGGCGGCAAAGAACTAATGAGCAGTTCTTC.

This clonotype was observed a handful of times. This chain links TRBV12-5 with TRBJ1-5; 7 positions match TRBD1. J was trimmed by 4 bases and V by 6 bases; bases with no gene match: 9. The CDR3 has 15 residues. The germline gives CDR1 LGHNT, CDR2 FRNRAP. The CDR3 DNA follows: TGTGCTAGTGGCCGAGGGACAGTGGGGAATCAGCCCCAGCATTTT. It yields the protein CASGRGTVGNQPQHF.

V is TRBV13 and J is TRBJ2-5; 7 bases align to TRBD1. Trimming took 1 base from V and 5 from J; bases not matched to a gene: 7. Germline-derived CDR1 and CDR2 are PRHDT and FYEKMQ (reference sequence). The CDR3 contains 15 residues. The chain's CDR3 is CASSLDEGAMETQYF. For the CDR3, the DNA is TGTGCCAGCAGCTTAGACGAGGGGGCGATGGAGACCCAGTACTTC.

This clonotype was counted between two and nine times. V is TRBV29-1 and J is TRBJ2-1; 13 bases are shared with TRBD2. In germline, CDR1 is SQVTM, CDR2 ANQGSEA. The V segment lost 8 bases and the J segment 7 bases; nucleotides outside the gene matches: 2. The CDR3 has 12 residues. The CDR3 sequence is CSSLAGGNEQFF. CDR3 DNA: TGCAGCTCACTAGCGGGGGGGAATGAGCAGTTCTTC.

The chain couples TRBV6-1 to TRBJ1-1; D is perhaps TRBD1 (5 bases). Trimming took off 8 bases at V and 6 bases at J, with 19 bases between the two ends. The CDR3 loop spans 14 amino acids. The germline V gene encodes CDR1 MNHNS and CDR2 SASEGT. CDR3 sequence (DNA): TGTGCCAGCTTCGTAGGGGTGGGTATGGCTGAAGCTTTCTTT. This codes for CASFVGVGMAEAFF.

In its sample, this clonotype was seen a few times. The chain joins TRBV7-2 to TRBJ2-7; 9 bases map to TRBD1. Germline CDR1 reads SGHTA; CDR2 reads FQGNSA. The V and J ends lost 2 bases and 7 bases, in that order; junction bases with no gene match: 15. The CDR3 is 17 residues long. This CDR3 reads CASSLKTGTGRLWEQYF. The DNA for the CDR3 is TGTGCCAGCAGCTTAAAGACCGGGACAGGGCGACTGTGGGAGCAGTACTTC.

The chain recombines TRBV6-6 with TRBJ1-2, with 7 bases lining up with TRBD1. The CDR3 is made up of 15 amino acids. The germline CDR1 and CDR2 sequences are MNHNY and SVGAGI (reference sequence). V shed 0 bases and J 3 bases; nucleotides not matched to a gene: 4. The CDR3 DNA reads TGTGCCAGCAGTTACTCGCTCAGGGGGGACTATGGCTACACCTTC. Translated, it gives CASSYSLRGDYGYTF.

The chain combines TRBV10-3 with TRBJ2-5; tentatively, D is TRBD1 (6 bases). Trimming left V 0 bases short and J 2 bases short, with 7 bases between. The CDR3 is 14 amino acids. Germline lookup yields CDR1 ENHRY and CDR2 SYGVKD. The CDR3 loop is CAISESGQQETQYF. The CDR3 nucleotides are TGTGCCATCAGTGAGTCTGGACAGCAAGAGACCCAGTACTTC.

The chain carries TRBV24-1 and TRBJ2-1, with 9 bases lining up with TRBD2. V trimming: 2 bases; J trimming: 9 bases; junction bases outside the gene matches: 7. Germline CDR1 is KGHDR and CDR2 is SFDVKD. This CDR3 region has 15 residues. DNA for the CDR3: TGTGCCACCAGTGATTCCAAGACTAGCGGCATTGAGCAGTTCTTC. Protein product: CATSDSKTSGIEQFF.

This clonotype was observed a few times. V and J are TRBV4-2 and TRBJ2-1; 9 nucleotides match TRBD1. Germline V CDR1 and CDR2: LGHNA, YNFKEQ. V gave up 1 base and J gave up 5 bases; unmatched junction bases: 3. CDR3 length: 15 residues. The CDR3 DNA follows: TGTGCCAGCAGCCAAGTGGGACAGGGTCACAATGAGCAGTTCTTC. Protein product: CASSQVGQGHNEQFF.

This clonotype turned up a few times. The chain carries TRBV7-2 and TRBJ2-6; possible D gene TRBD1, 6 bases. Germline V CDR1 and CDR2: SGHTA, FQGNSA. Trimming stripped 3 bases from V and 4 bases from J, with 16 bases between. The CDR3 has 17 amino acids. The CDR3 here is CASSFFLGAEGANVLTF. In nucleotides, the CDR3 is TGTGCCAGCAGCTTTTTCCTGGGGGCGGAAGGGGCCAACGTCCTGACTTTC.

The V and J genes are TRBV7-2 and TRBJ1-5, with TRBD1 as a possible D gene (6 bases). The V end was cut by 5 bases, the J end by 7 bases, with 12 bases between. Germline loops: CDR1 SGHTA, CDR2 FQGNSA. CDR3 length equals 13 residues. CDR3 in DNA: TGTGCCAGCAGCAACAGGGTGCAGCAGCCCCAGCATTTT. Encoded protein: CASSNRVQQPQHF.

The rearrangement links TRBV20-1 to TRBJ2-7; possible D gene TRBD1, 6 bases. The CDR3 covers 13 residues. Germline V gene sequence: CDR1 DFQATT, CDR2 SNEGSKA (reference sequence). Trimming pared 4 bases from V and 6 bases from J, leaving 16 bases between. CDR3 nucleotides: TGCAGTGCTATCTGGCCTGCCAGGGGCGAGCAGTACTTC. This gives the protein CSAIWPARGEQYF.

The V and J genes are TRBV12-5 and TRBJ2-5; unclear D gene. CDR3 length equals 14 residues. V lost 2 bases and J 5 bases, leaving 12 bases between the germline ends. The germline V gene has CDR1 LGHNT and CDR2 FRNRAP. The CDR3: CASGLTRGGETQYF. The DNA of the CDR3 is TGTGCTAGTGGTTTGACCAGAGGTGGGGAGACCCAGTACTTC.

This clonotype was found once. The chain joins TRBV29-1 to TRBJ1-3; the D gene is possibly TRBD1 (5 bases). The CDR3 loop spans 14 amino acids. Trimming stripped 4 bases from V and 0 bases from J, with 10 bases between. Germline values: CDR1 SQVTM, CDR2 ANQGSEA. CDR3 loop: CSVADSGSGNTIYF. The DNA of the CDR3 is TGCAGCGTTGCTGACAGTGGCTCTGGAAACACCATATATTTT.

The gene calls are TRBV2 and TRBJ1-2; D is possibly TRBD1 (5 bases). In germline, CDR1 is SNHLY, CDR2 FYNNEI. Trimming left V 0 bases short and J 3 bases short, with 14 bases between. CDR3 length: 16 amino acids. The CDR3: CASSEAGQGVHYGYTF. As DNA, the CDR3 is TGTGCCAGCAGTGAAGCCGGCCAGGGAGTACACTATGGCTACACCTTC.

The chain employs TRBV6-1 and TRBJ2-1, with TRBD2 matching 7 bases. The germline V gene has CDR1 MNHNS and CDR2 SASEGT. The CDR3 totals 17 residues. The V segment lost 6 bases and the J segment 0 bases; nucleotides outside the gene matches: 11. The CDR3 DNA reads TGTGCCAGCAGCTTTCACAATTGGGGGGGCTCCTACAATGAGCAGTTCTTC. Protein: CASSFHNWGGSYNEQFF.

The chain combines TRBV9 with TRBJ1-2; no clear D. V was shortened by 0 bases and J by 1 base, with 7 bases between the two germline ends. This CDR3 region has 14 residues. Germline loops: CDR1 SGDLS, CDR2 YYNGEE. The CDR3: CASSVAGDNYGYTF. As DNA, the CDR3 is TGTGCCAGCAGCGTAGCTGGGGATAACTATGGCTACACCTTC.

This clonotype has only a few counts. Germline and junction disagree at one end, which may indicate a read error. This chain joins TRBV7-2 and TRBJ2-1; 7 nucleotides line up with TRBD1. This CDR3 spans 15 amino acids. CDR1 SGHTA and CDR2 FQGNSA come from the germline V gene. The CDR3, as DNA: TGTGCCGGCAGCTTATCGACAGGGCCCTACAATGAGCAGTTCTTC. Translated: CAGSLSTGPYNEQFF.

This clonotype has more than one count but fewer than ten. The chain links TRBV12-3 or TRBV12-4 to TRBJ1-2, with D uncertain. The CDR3 is 14 residues long. V was pared by 1 base and J by 1 base, with 7 bases between. This CDR3 reads CASSLVPFNYGYTF. The CDR3 DNA is TGTGCCAGCAGTTTAGTTCCTTTTAACTATGGCTACACCTTC.

This clonotype showed up just a few times. The rearrangement links TRBV28 to TRBJ2-5; TRBD1 might be the D (7 bases). The germline V gene encodes CDR1 MDHEN and CDR2 SYDVKM. V was shortened by 7 bases and J by 7 bases, with 19 bases between the two germline ends. The CDR3 totals 14 residues. The DNA of the CDR3 is TGTGCCAGCAAGGCGGGGACAGAAGGCGCGACCCAGTACTTC. This gives the protein CASKAGTEGATQYF.

This clonotype was observed a few times. The chain is built from TRBV6-6 and TRBJ2-3; D is unresolved. V was cut by 2 bases and J by 11 bases, with 11 bases left in between. The CDR3 consists of 12 residues. Looked up from germline, CDR1 is MNHNY and CDR2 is SVGAGI (reference sequence). CDR3 sequence (DNA): TGTGCCAGCAGTTACGATGGCCCACGGCAGTATTTT. Its protein is CASSYDGPRQYF.

The J gene is TRBJ2-5, the V gene TRBV20-1; 9 bases line up with TRBD2. The J call is uncertain, as TRBJ2-7 better fits the DNA end. This CDR3 region has 14 residues. Germline CDR1 and CDR2: DFQATT and SNEGSKA (reference sequence). The CDR3 nucleotides are TGCAGTGCCACTGGGGGCGGGGGGGCCCCCGAGCAGTACTTC. Its translation is CSATGGGGAPEQYF.

In its sample, this clonotype was seen a few times. The gene calls are TRBV12-3 or TRBV12-4 and TRBJ2-2; TRBD2 might be the D (7 bases). The CDR3 spans 17 residues. Trimming left V 7 bases short and J 3 bases short, with 21 bases between. CDR3 residues: CASTTLTGRVDTGELFF. DNA for the CDR3: TGTGCCAGCACTACGCTTACAGGGAGGGTAGACACCGGGGAGCTGTTTTTT.

This clonotype was counted only a few times. This sequence joins TRBV7-8 and TRBJ2-7; D is possibly TRBD1 (5 bases). Germline CDR1 reads SGHVS; CDR2 reads FQNEAQ. Between the trimmed V and J ends, which lost 5 bases and 2 bases, there was a span of 10 bases. The CDR3 is made up of 13 amino acids. This CDR3 reads CASSVRVTYEQYF. The CDR3 DNA follows: TGTGCCAGCAGCGTCAGGGTCACCTACGAGCAGTACTTC.

V and J are TRBV5-1 and TRBJ1-1; D gene unclear. V was shortened by 6 bases and J by 3 bases, with 18 bases between the two germline ends. Germline assignment: CDR1 SGHRS and CDR2 YFSETQ. The CDR3 contains 15 residues. CDR3 nucleotide sequence: TGCGCCAGCACCAATACAATGGAAAGTGACACTGAAGCTTTCTTT. As protein: CASTNTMESDTEAFF.

The rearrangement joins TRBV3-1 to TRBJ2-1; no clear D gene. V was clipped by 1 base and J by 12 bases, with 13 bases between them. This CDR3 is built from 13 residues. Germline V lookup: CDR1 LGHDT, CDR2 YNNKEL (reference sequence). The CDR3 bases are TGTGCCAGCAGCCAAGTGTCAGGCGTTGGGCAGTTCTTC. This sequence encodes CASSQVSGVGQFF.

This rearrangement joins TRBV20-1 to TRBJ2-5; 11 bases are shared with TRBD2. The V gene end was trimmed by 3 bases and the J gene end by 5 bases; junction bases not matched to a gene: 8. The CDR3 covers 15 residues. Germline lookup yields CDR1 DFQATT and CDR2 SNEGSKA (reference sequence). CDR3 nucleotides: TGCAGTGCTAGTAGCGGGGGGGCGGTGAAGGAGACCCAGTACTTC. Its protein product is CSASSGGAVKETQYF.